Presented here are 8 T cell receptor beta chains from one specimen sequenced in a study of blood T cell repertoires in COVID-19. The method was immunoSEQ multiplex PCR; TCRdb's version includes in-frame clones alone and lacks a portion of them. The data contain about 130,000 clones, less than 90% of them singletons. Sequencing was done on a sample of peripheral blood. The receptors were gathered from a man at least 80 years old with active or convalescent COVID-19.

The CDR3 region is CASRRTGGVYEQYF. In DNA form, the CDR3 reads TGTGCCAGTAGGAGGACAGGAGGGGTCTACGAGCAGTACTTC. This chain joins TRBV19 and TRBJ2-7; a weak D match, TRBD1 (7 bases). Trimming shortened V by 6 bases and J by 3 bases, and 15 bases separated the two germline ends. Germline V gene sequence: CDR1 LNHDA, CDR2 SQIVND (reference sequence). This CDR3 spans 14 amino acids.

The chain employs TRBV6-2 or TRBV6-3 and TRBJ2-7, with unresolved D. The CDR3 loop spans 14 amino acids. The germline V gene encodes CDR1 MNHEY and CDR2 SVGEGT. With 4 bases removed from V and 2 bases from J, the gap between germline ends came to 12 bases. As DNA, the CDR3 is TGTGCCAGCAGTTGGGCTACCTTCCCCTACGAGCAGTACTTC. This sequence encodes CASSWATFPYEQYF.

The chain uses TRBV5-1 and TRBJ2-6, with 10 positions matching TRBD1. The germline V gene encodes CDR1 SGHRS and CDR2 YFSETQ. The V segment lost 0 bases and the J segment 0 bases; nucleotides outside the gene matches: 0. The CDR3 runs to 17 residues. The CDR3 DNA is TGCGCCAGCAGCTTGGGGACAGGGGGCTCTGGGGCCAACGTCCTGACTTTC. This encodes CASSLGTGGSGANVLTF.

This clone was counted between two and nine times. The J gene is TRBJ1-1, the V gene TRBV14, with D unresolved. The CDR3 is made up of 15 amino acids. The germline V gene encodes CDR1 SGHDN and CDR2 FVKESK. The ends were cut back, 0 bases at V and 2 bases at J, with 10 bases in the middle. CDR3 in amino acids: CASSQDFSVNTEAFF. DNA of the CDR3: TGTGCCAGCAGCCAAGATTTTTCGGTTAACACTGAAGCTTTCTTT.

In its sample, this clone was seen once. The chain has TRBV4-2 and TRBJ2-7, with 12 bases aligning to TRBD2. The CDR3 runs 17 residues. In germline, CDR1 is LGHNA, CDR2 YNFKEQ. Trimming took 0 bases from V and 2 from J; bases not matched to a gene: 5. The CDR3 DNA reads as TGTGCCAGCAGCCAAGAACGGACTAGCGGGACCCCCTACGAGCAGTACTTC. Protein product: CASSQERTSGTPYEQYF.

Ten or more counts support this clone. J is TRBJ2-1 and V is TRBV10-3, with TRBD1 matching 9 bases. CDR3 length: 14 residues. Germline CDR1 is ENHRY and CDR2 is SYGVKD. The V gene end was trimmed by 10 bases and the J gene end by 6 bases; junction bases not matched to a gene: 10. In DNA, the CDR3 is TGTGCCACCTCCGCGGGGACAGGGCGCAATGAGCAGTTCTTC. This translates into CATSAGTGRNEQFF.

This clone occurred a few times. The gene calls are TRBV6-5 and TRBJ1-1, with unresolved D. This CDR3 is 13 amino acids long. Germline V gene data show CDR1 as MNHEY and CDR2 as SVGAGI. Trimming pared 6 bases from V and 0 bases from J, leaving 8 bases between. Here the CDR3 reads CASRDTVNTEAFF. DNA for the CDR3: TGTGCCAGCAGAGATACGGTGAACACTGAAGCTTTCTTT.

The chain joins TRBV5-4 to TRBJ1-6; 7 nucleotides agree with TRBD1. J gave up 11 bases and V 0 bases, and 5 bases lay outside the gene matches. This CDR3 comprises 14 residues. CDR1 SGHNT and CDR2 YYREEE come from the germline V gene (reference sequence). CDR3 residues: CASSLEQGIAPLHF. The CDR3 DNA follows: TGTGCCAGCAGCTTGGAACAGGGGATAGCACCCCTCCACTTT.